This entry concerns a single T cell receptor (beta chain). Its antigen target is currently unknown. There are no base qualities to consult, and no much larger clone falls within one base. Trimming leaves V shorter by 4 bases and J shorter by 3 bases, with the junction holding 9 bases beyond the gene matches. The germline V gene encodes CDR1 SGHVS and CDR2 FQNEAQ. From the cysteine through the phenylalanine, the CDR3 covers 18 amino acids. Just CDR3 DNA is preserved here, 54 bases in frame from base 1. TCRbeta CDR3 regions were amplified from genomic DNA using the immunoSEQ Assay, a bias-controlled multiplex PCR. In the authors' own workflow: Nucleated cell counts per sample were estimated from amplification of reference gene primers within the assay. To quantify the absolute abundance of each unique TCRbeta CDR3 rearrangement, sequence reads were collapsed and filtered. For each sample, productive Simpson clonality was calculated as the square root of Simpson's diversity index across productive rearrangements. The immuneACCESS repertoire file appears here via TCRdb, limited to in-frame rearrangements. These files lack a portion of the clones; in checked studies, under half of the deficit traces to unresolved V genes, and the cause of the others is not known. D and trimming were read from the DNA, whereas the V and J calls and clone size are those reported in that table. The sample table shows around 270,000 clones, and 84% are seen once. The ten largest clones add up to more than 1.5% of the sample.

A second Seattle source provided samples from volunteer blood donors who had recovered from COVID-19. The collaborating institutions used their own protocols to collect whole blood in K2EDTA tubes. For TCRbeta analysis, collaborators shipped samples in one of three forms: frozen whole blood, isolated PBMCs, or DNA extracted from either of those sample types. This entry is derived from a study of blood T cell repertoires in COVID-19 (dated by TCRdb to 2020 to 2022). About the full investigation: Samples from collaborators originated in the United States, Italy and Spain and spanned both the acute and convalescent phases of COVID-19. The material from the prospective study consisted of cDNA or gDNA derived from T cells, B-cell-depleted T cells, or PBMCs. Subjects who had been exposed to COVID-19, were actively infected with it, or had recovered from it provided the deeply sampled blood TCRbeta repertoires that made up the dataset. A freely available public database, intended as a resource for researchers studying the immune response to SARS-CoV-2, is where the repertoires were released. Samples were obtained from the ongoing ImmuneRACE study (first 160 participants) and from approximately 1,200 subjects provided by 6 global collaborators. A de-identified subject ID, COVID-19 status, age in years and sex were almost always included in the sample metadata. Where available, HLA class I and class II types were obtained from metadata supplied by the sample provider rather than from assay-based typing.

Overall study results and their limits: Clinical and demographic metadata were provided uncurated, with the amount varying by source and participant.

The sequence links TRBV7-8 to TRBJ2-3; 14 of the junction bases match TRBD2. Sequenced sample: peripheral blood. The receptor's source is a woman in her thirties or forties who had recovered from COVID-19. Here the CDR3 is given as CASSSAGGLAGVTDTQYF. The sequence in DNA is TGTGCCAGCAGCTCCGCGGGGGGACTAGCGGGGGTAACAGATACGCAGTATTTT.